What follows are 5 T cell receptor beta chains derived from one specimen sequenced in a study of graft-versus-host responses after intestinal transplantation. Sequencing was performed with immunoSEQ multiplex PCR; in TCRdb, only in-frame clones are kept and a portion is missing. The sample yields over 60,000 clones, 92% seen once. The source was bone marrow, collected 700 to 850 days after intestinal transplantation. Receptor source: a human patient who received an intestinal transplant, so some T cells may come from the graft donor.

This rearrangement joins TRBV10-1 to TRBJ2-1; 9 bases line up with TRBD2. This CDR3 contains 14 residues. V lost 4 bases to trimming and J lost 10 bases; unmatched junction nucleotides: 8. Per the germline V gene, CDR1 is WNHNN and CDR2 is SYGVQD (reference sequence). Written as DNA, the CDR3 is TGCGCCAGCAGTGCCCCGGGACTAGCAGGGGAGCAGTTCTTC. As protein: CASSAPGLAGEQFF.

V usage is TRBV6-4 and J usage is TRBJ2-1, with TRBD2 matching 7 bases. The CDR3 totals 16 residues. Looked up from germline, CDR1 is MRHNA and CDR2 is SNTAGT. V lost 4 bases, J lost 4 bases, and 10 bases stayed unmatched. CDR3 sequence (DNA): TGTGCCAGCAGTGTACACCCGGGACTAACATACAATGAGCAGTTCTTC. Protein: CASSVHPGLTYNEQFF.

The gene calls are TRBV28 and TRBJ2-7; 8 positions agree with TRBD1. CDR1 is MDHEN, CDR2 SYDVKM, per germline. With V trimmed by 4 bases and J by 4 bases, 12 bases remained unmatched. CDR3 length: 16 residues. In nucleotides, the CDR3 is TGTGCCAGCAGTTCACCGGGACAGGTCCAAACTTACGAGCAGTACTTC. Protein sequence: CASSSPGQVQTYEQYF.

The chain has TRBV28 and TRBJ1-2; D unclear. Deletions cut 7 bases from V and 6 bases from J, with 3 bases between. Germline values: CDR1 MDHEN, CDR2 SYDVKM. The CDR3 extends over 9 amino acids. The CDR3 DNA sequence: TGTGCCAGCATTCATGGCTACACCTTC. Its protein product is CASIHGYTF.

The rearrangement uses TRBV2 and TRBJ2-5, with a weak D call TRBD1 (6 bases). From germline, CDR1 is SNHLY and CDR2 FYNNEI. This CDR3 region has 13 residues. Trimming shortened V by 6 bases and J by 1 base, and 9 bases separated the two germline ends. DNA for the CDR3: TGTGCCAGCAGGACAGGTCCCCAAGAGACCCAGTACTTC. Translated: CASRTGPQETQYF.